The 21 T cell receptor beta chains below all came from one sample that was sequenced in a study of chemoradiotherapy in HPV16-positive cancers. Profiled with immunoSEQ multiplex PCR; TCRdb holds only in-frame clones, not every one. The sample lists 15,000 to 20,000 clones; roughly 91% were seen once. The sample consisted of blood, taken from a patient who underwent chemoradiotherapy. The receptors stem from a human donor with HPV-associated anogenital cancer.

The rearrangement joins TRBV7-2 to TRBJ2-7; TRBD1 might be the D (5 bases). The CDR3 is 15 amino acids. Germline V CDR1 and CDR2: SGHTA, FQGNSA. V shed 0 bases and J shed 1 base, with 10 bases lying between them. Written as DNA, the CDR3 is TGTGCCAGCAGCTTAGCGTCGACAGTTTCCTACGAGCAGTACTTC. Residues: CASSLASTVSYEQYF. Full variable domain (outside the CDR3, taken from reference TRBV7-2 and TRBJ2-7): GAGVSQSPSNKVTEKGKDVELRCDPISGHTALYWYRQSLGQGLEFLIYFQGNSAPDKSGLPSDRFSAERTGGSVSTLTIQRTQQEDSAVYLCASSLASTVSYEQYFGPGTRLTVT.

The rearrangement joins TRBV4-1 to TRBJ2-2; tentatively, D is TRBD1 (5 bases). The germline CDR1 and CDR2 sequences are MGHRA and YSYEKL. This CDR3 comprises 15 residues. The ends were cut back, 4 bases at V and 0 bases at J, with 9 bases in the middle. The CDR3 bases are TGCGCCAGCAGCCTCCGGACATCGAACACCGGGGAGCTGTTTTTT. Translated, it gives CASSLRTSNTGELFF.

This chain links TRBV19 with TRBJ1-3, with a possible D match to TRBD1 (5 bases). Trimming stripped 7 bases from V and 5 bases from J, with 12 bases between. The CDR3 contains 13 residues. The germline V gene encodes CDR1 LNHDA and CDR2 SQIVND (reference sequence). CDR3 sequence reads: CASTQPGRNTIYF. The CDR3 nucleotides read TGTGCCAGTACACAGCCGGGGCGAAACACCATATATTTT.

The V call is TRBV14, the J call TRBJ1-2; the D is unclear. The V and J ends lost 1 base and 8 bases respectively, with 14 bases between them. Germline loops: CDR1 SGHDN, CDR2 FVKESK. CDR3 length: 14 residues. The CDR3 DNA is TGTGCCAGCAGCCAAGGGTTAGGTGGCCTCGGCTACACCTTC. Encoded protein: CASSQGLGGLGYTF.

This chain connects TRBV5-1 to TRBJ2-3, with a possible D match to TRBD2 (5 bases). The V and J ends lost 2 bases and 3 bases respectively, with 10 bases between them. This CDR3 has 14 amino acids. Per the germline V gene, CDR1 is SGHRS and CDR2 is YFSETQ. CDR3 sequence reads: CASSFTRATDTQYF. The CDR3 nucleotides are TGCGCCAGCAGCTTTACGCGGGCTACAGATACGCAGTATTTT.

The genes are TRBV5-1 and TRBJ2-7, with D perhaps matching TRBD2 (6 bases). Per germline, CDR1 SGHRS and CDR2 YFSETQ. Trimming left V 4 bases short and J 2 bases short, with 16 bases between. The CDR3 spans 15 residues. The CDR3 is CASSAVSGAPYEQYF. The CDR3 DNA follows: TGCGCCAGCAGCGCGGTGTCGGGAGCCCCCTACGAGCAGTACTTC. Filled out from reference TRBV5-1 and TRBJ2-7, the complete variable domain reads KAGVTQTPRYLIKTRGQQVTLSCSPISGHRSVSWYQQTPGQGLQFLFEYFSETQRNKGNFPGRFSGRQFSNSRSEMNVSTLELGDSALYLCASSAVSGAPYEQYFGPGTRLTVT.

V and J are TRBV19 and TRBJ2-1; TRBD1 aligns across 7 bases. Looked up from germline, CDR1 is LNHDA and CDR2 is SQIVND (reference sequence). The CDR3 covers 14 residues. Trimming took 4 bases from V and 3 from J; bases not matched to a gene: 3. The CDR3 DNA reads TGTGCCAGTAGTAAAGGGGGCGACTACAATGAGCAGTTCTTC. It is translated as CASSKGGDYNEQFF.

This chain uses TRBV6-5 with TRBJ1-2; no reliable D call. V was pared by 2 bases and J by 1 base, with 5 bases between. The length of the CDR3 is 13 residues. Germline V gene data show CDR1 as MNHEY and CDR2 as SVGAGI. CDR3 sequence: CASSYEGNYGYTF. The CDR3 DNA follows: TGTGCCAGCAGTTACGAGGGTAACTATGGCTACACCTTC.

The chain is built from TRBV28 and TRBJ1-1; D possibly corresponds to TRBD1 (6 bases). The CDR3 length is 13 residues. V gave up 10 bases and J gave up 3 bases, with 15 bases separating them. Germline CDR1 MDHEN, CDR2 SYDVKM. The DNA for the CDR3 is TGTGCCACCCGAGCCCAGGGGTACACTGAAGCTTTCTTT. This gives the protein CATRAQGYTEAFF. The variable domain in full, completed from reference TRBV28 and TRBJ1-1, reads DVKVTQSSRYLVKRTGEKVFLECVQDMDHENMFWYRQDPGLGLRLIYFSYDVKMKEKGDIPEGYSVSREKKERFSLILESASTNQTSMYLCATRAQGYTEAFFGQGTRLTVV.

This chain uses TRBV19 with TRBJ1-1; tentatively, D is TRBD1 (5 bases). CDR3 size: 14 residues. Trimming removed 9 bases from V and 0 bases from J, with 14 bases in between. Germline values: CDR1 LNHDA, CDR2 SQIVND (reference sequence). CDR3 DNA sequence: TGTGCCAGCAGAGACTCGGGACTGAACACTGAAGCTTTCTTT. It yields the protein CASRDSGLNTEAFF.

The chain couples TRBV28 to TRBJ2-7, with no clear D. This CDR3 is built from 11 residues. Germline values: CDR1 MDHEN, CDR2 SYDVKM. The germline V and J ends were trimmed by 6 bases and 1 base, with 4 bases remaining between them. In DNA form, the CDR3 reads TGTGCCAGCAGCCGGTCCTACGAGCAGTACTTC. Amino acids: CASSRSYEQYF. Filled out from reference TRBV28 and TRBJ2-7, the complete variable domain reads DVKVTQSSRYLVKRTGEKVFLECVQDMDHENMFWYRQDPGLGLRLIYFSYDVKMKEKGDIPEGYSVSREKKERFSLILESASTNQTSMYLCASSRSYEQYFGPGTRLTVT.

The chain couples TRBV5-5 to TRBJ1-1; D is unresolved. The V and J ends lost 0 bases and 1 base respectively, with 7 bases between them. CDR3 length: 14 amino acids. Germline CDR1 is SGHKS and CDR2 is YYEKEE (reference sequence). The DNA for the CDR3 is TGTGCCAGCAGCTTGGATCTGGGGAACACTGAAGCTTTCTTT. It yields the protein CASSLDLGNTEAFF.

The CDR3 DNA follows: TGTGCAGCTACAGGGGGCTGGGATAATTCACCCCTCCACTTT. Amino acid sequence: CAATGGWDNSPLHF. This sequence joins TRBV30 and TRBJ1-6; 9 bases are shared with TRBD1. This CDR3 spans 14 amino acids. Germline V gene data show CDR1 as GTSNPN and CDR2 as SVGIG (reference sequence).

This clone is a singleton in its sample. This chain connects TRBV5-6 to TRBJ1-1; a possible D gene is TRBD1 (5 bases). The ends were cut back, 4 bases at V and 0 bases at J, with 10 bases in the middle. Germline V CDR1 and CDR2: SGHDT, YYEEEE. This CDR3 spans 14 amino acids. The CDR3 region is CASSETGLNTEAFF. In DNA form, the CDR3 reads TGTGCCAGCAGCGAAACAGGATTGAACACTGAAGCTTTCTTT.

The gene calls are TRBV29-1 and TRBJ1-5; maybe TRBD1 (6 bases). Germline CDR1 and CDR2: SQVTM and ANQGSEA. The V gene lost 6 bases and the J gene lost 2 bases, with 14 bases spanning the gap. The CDR3 contains 14 residues. The CDR3 DNA reads TGCAGCGTGACTACAGGGTTAGGCAATCAGCCCCAGCATTTT. Its protein is CSVTTGLGNQPQHF. The whole variable domain, filled in from reference TRBV29-1 and TRBJ1-5, reads SAVISQKPSRDICQRGTSLTIQCQVDSQVTMMFWYRQQPGQSLTLIATANQGSEATYESGFVIDKFPISRPNLTFSTLTVSNMSPEDSSIYLCSVTTGLGNQPQHFGDGTRLSIL.

The rearrangement links TRBV19 to TRBJ2-3, with a possible D match to TRBD1 (6 bases). Germline V gene data show CDR1 as LNHDA and CDR2 as SQIVND (reference sequence). Trimming removed 4 bases at V and 0 bases at J, with 14 bases between. This CDR3 is 16 amino acids long. The chain's CDR3 is CASSTYFGQSTDTQYF. The CDR3 DNA is TGTGCCAGTAGTACTTACTTCGGACAGAGCACAGATACGCAGTATTTT.

The chain recombines TRBV21-1 with TRBJ1-5. TRBV21-1 is deemed a pseudogene. The CDR3 is made up of 18 amino acids. Here the CDR3 DNA reads TGTGCCAGCAGCAAAGGTGGGGGAGCAGGGACGCGCAATCAGCCCCAGCATTTT. This codes for CASSKGGGAGTRNQPQHF.

The CDR3 DNA reads TGTGCCAGCAGCCCGGGACAGGCGTTTGGGCCCCAGCATTTT. Residues: CASSPGQAFGPQHF. This chain joins TRBV7-2 and TRBJ1-5; 8 bases align to TRBD1. The CDR3 spans 14 residues. J gave up 9 bases and V 5 bases, and 9 bases lay outside the gene matches. CDR1 is SGHTA and CDR2 is FQGNSA in the germline V gene. Full variable domain (missing parts from reference TRBV7-2 and TRBJ1-5): GAGVSQSPSNKVTEKGKDVELRCDPISGHTALYWYRQSLGQGLEFLIYFQGNSAPDKSGLPSDRFSAERTGGSVSTLTIQRTQQEDSAVYLCASSPGQAFGPQHFGDGTRLSIL.

The chain combines TRBV19 with TRBJ1-1; D unclear. The CDR3 contains 12 residues. Looked up from germline, CDR1 is LNHDA and CDR2 is SQIVND (reference sequence). V was shortened by 8 bases and J by 1 base, with 8 bases between the two germline ends. CDR3 DNA: TGTGCCAGTTCCCATTCGAACACTGAAGCTTTCTTT. This gives the protein CASSHSNTEAFF.

V usage is TRBV19 and J usage is TRBJ2-4; no definite D call. Germline V gene data show CDR1 as LNHDA and CDR2 as SQIVND (reference sequence). The length of the CDR3 is 16 residues. The V gene lost 3 bases and the J gene lost 1 base, with 13 bases spanning the gap. The CDR3 DNA sequence: TGTGCCAGTAGTATTGGGTGGAGTATCGCCAAAAACATTCAGTACTTC. This sequence encodes CASSIGWSIAKNIQYF.

This chain uses TRBV5-1 with TRBJ2-7, with TRBD1 matching over 12 bases. V lost 4 bases to trimming and J lost 4 bases; unmatched junction nucleotides: 9. This CDR3 region has 16 residues. Germline-derived CDR1 and CDR2 are SGHRS and YFSETQ. CDR3: CASSVSPGQGAYEQYF. CDR3 DNA sequence: TGCGCCAGCAGCGTAAGCCCGGGACAGGGGGCGTACGAGCAGTACTTC.